This T cell receptor (beta chain) came from a study of blood T cell repertoires in COVID-19. Produced via immunoSEQ multiplex PCR; TCRdb's table is partial and in-frame only. The table includes a few hundred thousand clones, 84% detected once. V lost 5 bases to trimming and J lost 7 bases; unmatched junction nucleotides: 9. Germline lookup yields CDR1 LGHDT and CDR2 YNNKEL (reference sequence). CDR3 length: 16 residues. The sequence was obtained from a middle-aged woman who had recovered from COVID-19. The genes are TRBV3-1 (or the pseudogene TRBV3-2) and TRBJ1-4; TRBD1 agrees at 11 bases. Sequenced input: PBMCs or T cells enriched from blood (not recorded which). The CDR3 nucleotides are TGTGCCAGCAGCAGGGGACAGGGGGTCTTTAGTGAAAAACTGTTTTTT. Encoded protein: CASSRGQGVFSEKLFF.